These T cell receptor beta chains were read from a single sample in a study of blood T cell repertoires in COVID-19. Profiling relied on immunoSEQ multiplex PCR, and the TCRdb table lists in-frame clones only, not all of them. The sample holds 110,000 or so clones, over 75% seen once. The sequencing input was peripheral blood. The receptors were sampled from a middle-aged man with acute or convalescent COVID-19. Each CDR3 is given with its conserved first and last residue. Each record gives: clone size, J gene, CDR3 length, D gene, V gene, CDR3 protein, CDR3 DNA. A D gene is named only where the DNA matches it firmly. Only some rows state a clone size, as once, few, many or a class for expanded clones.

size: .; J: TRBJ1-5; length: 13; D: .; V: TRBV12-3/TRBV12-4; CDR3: CASSLDAGQPQHF; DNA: TGTGCCAGCAGTTTAGACGCGGGTCAGCCCCAGCATTTT
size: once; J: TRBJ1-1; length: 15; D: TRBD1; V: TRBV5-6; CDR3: CASTSSDRGETEAFF; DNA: TGTGCCAGTACCTCCTCGGACAGGGGGGAAACTGAAGCTTTCTTT
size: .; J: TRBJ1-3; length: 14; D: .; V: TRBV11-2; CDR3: CASSSSGTKNTIYF; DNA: TGTGCCAGCAGCTCTTCCGGGACAAAAAACACCATATATTTT
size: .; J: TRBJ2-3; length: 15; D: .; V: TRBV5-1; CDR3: CASSLARGNTDTQYF; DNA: TGCGCCAGCAGCTTGGCCAGGGGTAACACAGATACGCAGTATTTT
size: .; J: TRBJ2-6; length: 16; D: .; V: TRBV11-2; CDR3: CASSFTASSGANVLTF; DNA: TGTGCCAGCAGCTTTACAGCTTCCTCTGGGGCCAACGTCCTGACTTTC
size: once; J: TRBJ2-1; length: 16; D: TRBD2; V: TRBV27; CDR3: CASSFLGGGPYNEQFF; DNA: TGTGCCAGCAGTTTCCTTGGCGGGGGGCCCTACAATGAGCAGTTCTTC
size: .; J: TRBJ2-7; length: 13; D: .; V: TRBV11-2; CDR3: CASSRGQAYEQYF; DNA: TGTGCCAGCAGCCGAGGGCAGGCCTACGAGCAGTACTTC
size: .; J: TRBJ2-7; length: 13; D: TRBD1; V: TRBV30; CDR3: CAWTPTGNYEQYF; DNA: TGTGCCTGGACCCCGACAGGGAACTACGAGCAGTACTTC
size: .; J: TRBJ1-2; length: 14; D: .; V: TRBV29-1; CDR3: CSVHAPNRRHGYTF; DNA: TGCAGCGTCCACGCCCCTAACAGACGACATGGCTACACCTTC
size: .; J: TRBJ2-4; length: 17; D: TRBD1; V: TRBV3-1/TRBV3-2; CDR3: CASSRRQGSVAKNIQYF; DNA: TGTGCCAGCAGCCGAAGACAGGGTTCGGTAGCCAAAAACATTCAGTACTTC
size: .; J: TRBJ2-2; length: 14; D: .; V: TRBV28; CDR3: CASRPGTWTGELFF; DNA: TGTGCCAGCAGGCCCGGGACATGGACCGGGGAGCTGTTTTTT
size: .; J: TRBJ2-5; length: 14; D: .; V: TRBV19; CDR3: CASSIDSVGETQYF; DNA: TGTGCCAGTAGTATCGACAGTGTGGGAGAGACCCAGTACTTC
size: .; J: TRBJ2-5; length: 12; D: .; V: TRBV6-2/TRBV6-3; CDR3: CASSYGEETQYF; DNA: TGTGCCAGCAGTTACGGGGAGGAGACCCAGTACTTC
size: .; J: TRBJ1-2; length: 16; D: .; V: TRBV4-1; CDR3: CASSQYLESRNYGYTF; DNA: TGCGCCAGCAGCCAATACCTGGAGAGTCGGAACTATGGCTACACCTTC
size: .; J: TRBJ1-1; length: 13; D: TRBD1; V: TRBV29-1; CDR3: CSVVAGGKTEAFF; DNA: TGCAGCGTTGTGGCAGGGGGCAAAACTGAAGCTTTCTTT
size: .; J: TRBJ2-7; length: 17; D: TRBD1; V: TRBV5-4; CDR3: CASSLGAPGQPFYEQYF; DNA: TGTGCCAGCAGCTTGGGGGCCCCGGGACAGCCATTCTACGAGCAGTACTTC
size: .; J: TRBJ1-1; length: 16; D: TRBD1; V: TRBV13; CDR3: CASSLQRTGSNTEAFF; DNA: TGTGCCAGCAGCCTACAGCGGACAGGGAGCAACACTGAAGCTTTCTTT
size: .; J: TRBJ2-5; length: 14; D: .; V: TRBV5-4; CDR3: CASSLGGGEETQYF; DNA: TGTGCCAGCAGCTTGGGAGGCGGGGAGGAGACCCAGTACTTC
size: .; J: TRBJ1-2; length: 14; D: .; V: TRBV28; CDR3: CASRPGGAVYGYTF; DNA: TGTGCCAGCAGGCCGGGGGGGGCGGTCTATGGCTACACCTTC
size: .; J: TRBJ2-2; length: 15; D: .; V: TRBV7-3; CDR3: CASSLSTLNTGELFF; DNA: TGTGCCAGCAGCTTATCTACTCTGAACACCGGGGAGCTGTTTTTT
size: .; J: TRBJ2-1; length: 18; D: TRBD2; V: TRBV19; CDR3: CASSIARLAGAGPREQFF; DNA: TGTGCCAGTAGTATAGCCAGACTAGCGGGGGCGGGCCCTCGAGAGCAGTTCTTC
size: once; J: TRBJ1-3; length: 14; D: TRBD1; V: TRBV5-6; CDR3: CASSSSTGGNTIYF; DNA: TGTGCCAGCAGCTCCTCGACAGGGGGAAACACCATATATTTT
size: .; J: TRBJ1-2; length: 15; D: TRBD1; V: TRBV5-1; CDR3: CASSGTGTGGDGYTF; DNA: TGCGCCAGCAGCGGGACCGGGACAGGGGGTGATGGCTACACCTTC
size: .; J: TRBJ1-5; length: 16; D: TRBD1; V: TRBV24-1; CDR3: CATSDRGRSNNQPQHF; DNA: TGTGCCACCAGTGACAGGGGGCGGTCTAACAATCAGCCCCAGCATTTT
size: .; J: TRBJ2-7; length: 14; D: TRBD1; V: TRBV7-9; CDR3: CASSQPGQGYEQYF; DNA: TGTGCCAGCAGCCAGCCCGGACAGGGGTACGAGCAGTACTTC
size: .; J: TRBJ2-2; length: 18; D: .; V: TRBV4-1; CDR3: CASSQEMILFRNTGELFF; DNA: TGCGCCAGCAGCCAAGAAATGATCCTATTCCGGAACACCGGGGAGCTGTTTTTT
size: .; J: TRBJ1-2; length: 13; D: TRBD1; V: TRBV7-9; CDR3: CASSPTGGDGYTF; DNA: TGTGCCAGCAGCCCCACAGGGGGGGATGGCTACACCTTC
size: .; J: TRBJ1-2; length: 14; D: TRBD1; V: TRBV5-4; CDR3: CASRTGGFNYGYTF; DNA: TGTGCCAGCAGGACAGGGGGATTCAACTATGGCTACACCTTC
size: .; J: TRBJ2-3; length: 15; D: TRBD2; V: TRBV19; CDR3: CASSELAGGTDTQYF; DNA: TGTGCCAGTAGTGAACTAGCGGGGGGCACAGATACGCAGTATTTT
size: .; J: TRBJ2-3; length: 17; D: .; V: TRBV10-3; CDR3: CAISEPNPGHPKGAQYF; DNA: TGTGCCATCAGTGAGCCTAACCCGGGACACCCAAAGGGGGCGCAGTATTTT
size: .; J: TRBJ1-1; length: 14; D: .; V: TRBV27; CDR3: CATPRTGGNTEAFF; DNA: TGTGCCACCCCCCGGACGGGGGGGAACACTGAAGCTTTCTTT
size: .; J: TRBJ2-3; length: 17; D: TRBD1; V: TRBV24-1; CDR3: CATSDTVRGQGPDTQYF; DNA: TGTGCCACCAGTGATACGGTACGTGGACAGGGCCCAGATACGCAGTATTTT
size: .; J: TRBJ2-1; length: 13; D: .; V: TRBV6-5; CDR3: CASSLRSYNEQFF; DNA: TGTGCCAGCAGTTTGCGCTCCTACAATGAGCAGTTCTTC
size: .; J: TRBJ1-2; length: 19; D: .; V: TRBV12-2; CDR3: CASRLANSMSDRSMDGYTF; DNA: TGTGCAAGTCGCTTAGCAAACAGCATGTCTGACCGGTCAATGGATGGCTACACCTTC
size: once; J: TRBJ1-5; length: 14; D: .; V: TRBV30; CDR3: CAWSVLAGDQPQHF; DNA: TGTGCCTGGAGTGTGTTGGCAGGGGATCAGCCCCAGCATTTT
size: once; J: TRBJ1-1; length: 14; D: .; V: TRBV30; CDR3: CAWSGGEGNTEAFF; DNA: TGTGCCTGGAGTGGGGGGGAGGGGAACACTGAAGCTTTCTTT
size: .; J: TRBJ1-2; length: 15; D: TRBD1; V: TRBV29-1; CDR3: CSVETGQGVLDGYTF; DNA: TGCAGCGTTGAAACCGGACAGGGGGTTTTAGATGGCTACACCTTC
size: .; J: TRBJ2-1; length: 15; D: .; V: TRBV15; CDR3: CATSRDSAGAREQFF; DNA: TGTGCCACCAGCAGAGATTCTGCAGGGGCAAGGGAGCAGTTCTTC
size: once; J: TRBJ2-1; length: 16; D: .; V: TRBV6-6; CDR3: CASSYSPRVGGNEQFF; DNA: TGTGCCAGCAGTTACTCGCCCAGGGTGGGTGGCAATGAGCAGTTCTTC
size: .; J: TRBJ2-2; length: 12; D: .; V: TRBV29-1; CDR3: CSVGHNTGELFF; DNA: TGCAGCGTTGGACACAACACCGGGGAGCTGTTTTTT
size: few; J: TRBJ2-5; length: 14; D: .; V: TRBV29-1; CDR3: CSVEVVGSGETQYF; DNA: TGCAGCGTTGAAGTGGTGGGGTCAGGGGAGACCCAGTACTTC
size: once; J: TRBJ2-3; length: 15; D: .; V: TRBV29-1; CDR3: CSVAYREGGTDTQYF; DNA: TGCAGCGTTGCATACCGAGAAGGGGGCACAGATACGCAGTATTTT
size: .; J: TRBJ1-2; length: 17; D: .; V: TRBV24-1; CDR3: CATSDPSPGNRNYGYTF; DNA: TGTGCCACCAGTGATCCCTCGCCAGGGAACAGGAACTATGGCTACACCTTC